These 13 T cell receptor beta chains were sequenced from one sample in a study of cytomegalovirus exposure and HLA in healthy donors. A multiplex PCR was run with 60 Vbeta primers and 13 Jbeta primers. Assay: immunoSEQ multiplex PCR; the TCRdb copy retains only in-frame clones and omits some. The table shows about 140,000 clones, with around 80% occurring only once. The sequenced sample consisted of PBMCs. These receptors were taken from a female donor in good health and CMV-seronegative.

The chain is built from TRBV9 and TRBJ2-3; 8 bases match TRBD2. The CDR3 has 16 residues. V dropped 0 bases and J dropped 4; count of bases not matched to a gene: 7. Germline V CDR1 and CDR2: SGDLS, YYNGEE. The CDR3 DNA sequence: TGTGCCAGCAGCGTAGTCAGCGGGAGTGGGGCAGATACGCAGTATTTT. It is translated as CASSVVSGSGADTQYF.

The CDR3 reads CASSGQGAGYGYTF. The CDR3 coding sequence is TGTGCCAGCAGCGGACAGGGGGCGGGCTATGGCTACACCTTC. The chain has TRBV9 and TRBJ1-2; 10 bases match TRBD1. Germline loops: CDR1 SGDLS, CDR2 YYNGEE. The CDR3 is 14 residues long. The trim removed 3 bases at V and 4 bases at J, leaving 3 bases unmatched.

The chain employs TRBV28 and TRBJ2-7; a possible D gene is TRBD1 (6 bases). The germline V and J ends were trimmed by 7 bases and 2 bases, with 12 bases remaining between them. Germline V gene lookup returns CDR1 MDHEN and CDR2 SYDVKM. The CDR3 has 13 residues. This CDR3 reads CASKPGHTYEQYF. In DNA form, the CDR3 reads TGTGCCAGCAAGCCGGGACATACCTACGAGCAGTACTTC.

The chain has TRBV5-1 and TRBJ1-2, with D possibly being TRBD1 (6 bases). Trimming took 5 bases from V and 7 from J, leaving 15 bases between them. The CDR3 extends over 13 amino acids. Germline lookup yields CDR1 SGHRS and CDR2 YFSETQ. The CDR3 reads CASRRDMGAGYTF. The CDR3 nucleotides are TGCGCCAGCAGGCGAGATATGGGGGCTGGCTACACCTTC.

The gene calls are TRBV5-4 and TRBJ2-1; TRBD1 is a possible D gene (5 bases). V was trimmed by 4 bases and J by 4 bases, leaving 18 bases between them. The CDR3 length is 16 residues. The germline CDR1 and CDR2 sequences are SGHNT and YYREEE (reference sequence). The CDR3 here is CASSPQGEVRYNEQFF. DNA for the CDR3: TGTGCCAGCAGCCCTCAGGGCGAGGTACGGTACAATGAGCAGTTCTTC. Variable domain in full (rest from reference TRBV5-4 and TRBJ2-1): ETGVTQSPTHLIKTRGQQVTLRCSSQSGHNTVSWYQQALGQGPQFIFQYYREEENGRGNFPPRFSGLQFPNYSSELNVNALELDDSALYLCASSPQGEVRYNEQFFGPGTRLTVL.

The gene calls are TRBV2 and TRBJ2-5, with TRBD1 matching 7 bases. The ends lost 2 bases at V and 2 bases at J; junction bases unmatched: 5. The CDR3 is 15 residues long. The germline CDR1 and CDR2 sequences are SNHLY and FYNNEI. The CDR3 sequence is CASSEQGQSQETQYF. CDR3 bases: TGTGCCAGCAGTGAACAGGGACAGTCTCAAGAGACCCAGTACTTC.

The chain combines TRBV6-6 with TRBJ1-2, with D perhaps matching TRBD1 (6 bases). Germline loops: CDR1 MNHNY, CDR2 SVGAGI (reference sequence). The CDR3 is 14 residues long. V lost 6 bases and J lost 3, with 14 bases in between. CDR3: CASSATGMDYGYTF. The DNA of the CDR3 is TGTGCCAGCAGCGCTACAGGGATGGACTATGGCTACACCTTC.

The rearrangement links TRBV10-1 to TRBJ1-1; no firm D call. This CDR3 is built from 13 residues. V was clipped by 3 bases and J by 1 base, with 6 bases between them. In germline, CDR1 is WNHNN, CDR2 SYGVQD (reference sequence). The CDR3 DNA follows: TGCGCCAGCAGTGAACAACAGAACACTGAAGCTTTCTTT. Translated: CASSEQQNTEAFF.

This clone was detected once. The chain joins TRBV7-3 to TRBJ1-2, with D maybe TRBD1 (5 bases). The germline V gene has CDR1 SGHTA and CDR2 FQGTGA. V was clipped by 5 bases and J by 0 bases, with 13 bases between them. The CDR3 runs 15 residues. The CDR3: CASSPRGGPNYGYTF. The CDR3 DNA reads as TGTGCCAGCAGCCCTCGGGGGGGACCTAACTATGGCTACACCTTC.

The chain combines TRBV19 with TRBJ2-1; TRBD2 matches 9 bases. Losses at the gene ends were 5 bases for V and 9 bases for J; bases not matched to a gene: 8. The germline CDR1 and CDR2 sequences are LNHDA and SQIVND (reference sequence). The CDR3 runs 14 residues. CDR3 in DNA: TGTGCCAGTAGTGTTGTTAGCGGGAGTGTTGAGCAGTTCTTC. It is translated as CASSVVSGSVEQFF.

This clone came up once. V gene TRBV27 combines with J gene TRBJ2-7, with 7 bases lining up with TRBD1. J lost 3 bases, V lost 4 bases, and 6 bases had no gene match. This CDR3 spans 14 amino acids. The germline V gene has CDR1 MNHEY and CDR2 SMNVEV (reference sequence). The CDR3, as DNA: TGTGCCAGCAGTTCCCGGGACAGACTCTACGAGCAGTACTTC. The encoded protein is CASSSRDRLYEQYF.

This rearrangement joins TRBV5-1 to TRBJ1-2; no reliable D call. Trimming took off 0 bases at V and 2 bases at J, with 8 bases between the two ends. The length of the CDR3 is 14 residues. Germline V gives CDR1 SGHRS, CDR2 YFSETQ. CDR3: CASSLDGRNYGYTF. The CDR3 DNA sequence: TGCGCCAGCAGCTTGGACGGCAGGAACTATGGCTACACCTTC.

Note on this clone: The junction and the germline gene differ at one end; a read error may be behind it. This rearrangement joins TRBV7-7 to TRBJ2-3, with unresolved D. The germline V gene has CDR1 SSHAT and CDR2 FNYEAQ (reference sequence). There are 17 residues in the CDR3. CDR3 in amino acids: CASSLVVRILSTDTQYF. In nucleotides, the CDR3 is TGTGCTAGCAGCTTAGTGGTTCGTATACTTAGCACAGATACGCAGTATTTT.